The 24 T cell receptor beta chains in this list originate from one sample, sequenced in a study of CD8 T cells in Susac syndrome. An input of roughly 0.45 to 1 ug of RNA was subjected to reverse transcription using random hexamers. Using its own MiXCR run on the immunoSEQ multiplex PCR reads, TCRdb lists one record per CDR3 protein. Here the sample spans 300,000 or so distinct CDR3 sequences, 92% being singletons. The sample comprised CD4+ T cells from PBMCs. These receptor sequences come from a human donor with multiple sclerosis.

The rearrangement uses TRBV5-1 and TRBJ1-5; D unclear. Germline values: CDR1 SGHRS, CDR2 YFSETQ. The ends were cut back, 0 bases at V and 5 bases at J, with 6 bases in the middle. The CDR3 totals 13 residues. CDR3 in DNA: TGCGCCAGCAGCTTGGAGGAGGATCAGCCCCAGCATTTT. Encoded protein: CASSLEEDQPQHF.

The chain employs TRBV11-3 and TRBJ1-6; 9 nucleotides match TRBD1. Trimming at V came to 3 bases and at J to 9 bases, leaving 6 bases not matched to a gene. The CDR3 runs 15 residues. Germline-derived CDR1 and CDR2 are SGHNT and YENEEA. CDR3 nucleotides: TGTGCCAGCAGCTTGAGGACAGGGGTTCGTTCACCCCTCCACTTT. It translates to CASSLRTGVRSPLHF.

V usage is TRBV7-9 and J usage is TRBJ2-2; weak D call: TRBD1 (6 bases). Per germline, CDR1 SEHNR and CDR2 FQNEAQ (reference sequence). CDR3 length: 16 amino acids. V gave up 5 bases and J gave up 5 bases, with 18 bases separating them. In DNA form, the CDR3 reads TGTGCCAGCAGCCCGACTTTAAACAGGGCGACCGGGGAGCTGTTTTTT. It encodes CASSPTLNRATGELFF.

The rearrangement links TRBV6-5 to TRBJ2-3; no clear D gene. Germline V gene lookup returns CDR1 MNHEY and CDR2 SVGAGI. This CDR3 has 12 amino acids. The V end lost 6 bases, the J end lost 10 bases, and 14 bases lay between the germline ends. The CDR3 loop reads CASSQVWGAQYF. The CDR3 DNA follows: TGTGCCAGCAGCCAAGTGTGGGGTGCGCAGTATTTT.

The chain is built from TRBV14 and TRBJ2-7; D possibly corresponds to TRBD1 (5 bases). V lost 4 bases to trimming and J lost 2 bases, with 18 bases between them. Germline values: CDR1 SGHDN, CDR2 FVKESK. CDR3 length equals 16 residues. CDR3 residues: CASSPRTRVATYEQYF. CDR3 bases: TGTGCCAGCAGCCCCCGCACCAGGGTAGCAACCTACGAGCAGTACTTC.

This chain's CDR3 is CASSPGLAGWGEQYF. CDR3 nucleotide sequence: TGTGCCAGCAGCCCCGGACTAGCGGGGTGGGGCGAGCAGTACTTC. This chain joins TRBV7-2 and TRBJ2-7; 12 nucleotides match TRBD2. This CDR3 region has 15 residues. Losses at the gene ends were 5 bases for V and 6 bases for J; bases not matched to a gene: 8. From germline, CDR1 is SGHTA and CDR2 FQGNSA.

The rearrangement links TRBV6-1 to TRBJ1-1; perhaps TRBD1 as D (5 bases). There are 14 residues in the CDR3. Germline V lookup: CDR1 MNHNS, CDR2 SASEGT. The V gene lost 7 bases and the J gene lost 5 bases, with 17 bases spanning the gap. The CDR3 DNA is TGTGCCAGCACCCTAAGGGCTTGGGGGACTGAAGCTTTCTTT. Translation: CASTLRAWGTEAFF.

V is TRBV10-2 and J is TRBJ2-1, with 8 bases aligning to TRBD1. V dropped 7 bases and J dropped 7; count of bases not matched to a gene: 15. CDR1 and CDR2 (germline): WSHSY, SAAADI. The CDR3 loop spans 16 amino acids. The chain's CDR3 is CASTPLGAGGANEQFF. CDR3 nucleotide sequence: TGCGCCAGCACCCCCCTCGGGGCAGGGGGCGCGAATGAGCAGTTCTTC.

The chain employs TRBV11-3 and TRBJ2-7; 10 bases agree with TRBD1. In germline, CDR1 is SGHNT, CDR2 YENEEA. The ends lost 5 bases at V and 2 bases at J; junction bases unmatched: 6. The CDR3 runs 15 residues. CDR3 DNA sequence: TGTGCCAGCAGCCGCGGACAGGGGGGCCCCTACGAGCAGTACTTC. This encodes CASSRGQGGPYEQYF.

The chain recombines TRBV5-1 with TRBJ1-2; maybe TRBD1 (5 bases). Germline assignment: CDR1 SGHRS and CDR2 YFSETQ. With 0 bases removed from V and 8 bases from J, the gap between germline ends came to 11 bases. The CDR3 is 13 residues long. CDR3 protein: CASSLGGARGYTF. The CDR3 DNA reads as TGCGCCAGCAGCTTGGGGGGCGCGCGGGGCTACACCTTC.

In its sample, this clonotype was seen a few times. The J gene is TRBJ2-4, the V gene TRBV4-2; 14 nucleotides match TRBD2. This CDR3 is built from 22 residues. The V gene end was trimmed by 1 base and the J gene end by 0 bases; junction bases not matched to a gene: 14. Germline V CDR1 and CDR2: LGHNA, YNFKEQ. CDR3 DNA: TGTGCCAGCAGCCAAGCGTTGACTAGCGGGAGGGCCGGGCCCTTAGCCAAAAACATTCAGTACTTC. This gives the protein CASSQALTSGRAGPLAKNIQYF.

V gene TRBV6-5 combines with J gene TRBJ2-7; 7 bases are a match to TRBD1. This CDR3 contains 13 residues. J was trimmed by 12 bases and V by 2 bases; bases with no gene match: 10. Germline values: CDR1 MNHEY, CDR2 SVGAGI. CDR3 DNA sequence: TGTGCCAGCAGTTACGACAGGGAGAGGCAACTGTACTTC. It is translated as CASSYDRERQLYF.

This rearrangement joins TRBV19 to TRBJ1-1, with D tentatively TRBD1 (5 bases). The CDR3 has 14 residues. Germline V gene sequence: CDR1 LNHDA, CDR2 SQIVND (reference sequence). With 5 bases removed from V and 4 bases from J, the gap between germline ends came to 14 bases. CDR3 sequence: CASSPLGGSTEAFF. The CDR3 nucleotides are TGTGCCAGTAGTCCGCTGGGGGGAAGCACTGAAGCTTTCTTT.

The chain links TRBV4-1 to TRBJ1-2; D remains unclear. Trimming pared 3 bases from V and 6 bases from J, leaving 23 bases between. This CDR3 spans 17 amino acids. Germline V gene data show CDR1 as MGHRA and CDR2 as YSYEKL. CDR3 in DNA: TGCGCCAGCAGCCAGGGGATGGACCATACCTCCGACGATGGCTACACCTTC. It specifies CASSQGMDHTSDDGYTF.

The chain couples TRBV21-1 to TRBJ1-2. TRBV21-1 is a documented pseudogene. The CDR3 has 14 amino acids. Here the CDR3 DNA reads TGTGCCAGCAGCTCCCAAGATGTGTGCGATGGCTACACCTTC. Translating gives CASSSQDVCDGYTF.

The chain employs TRBV6-5 and TRBJ1-2; unclear D gene. The germline V and J ends were trimmed by 0 bases and 2 bases, with 7 bases remaining between them. The CDR3 runs to 14 residues. CDR1 is MNHEY, CDR2 SVGAGI, per germline. The CDR3 protein is CASSYSRSNYGYTF. The CDR3 DNA reads TGTGCCAGCAGTTACTCGAGATCGAACTATGGCTACACCTTC.

The chain recombines TRBV7-2 with TRBJ2-6, with D perhaps being TRBD1 or TRBD2 (7 bases each). The CDR3 runs 16 residues. Trimming left V 10 bases short and J 1 base short, with 17 bases between. Germline CDR1 reads SGHTA; CDR2 reads FQGNSA. The CDR3 DNA follows: TGTGCCACCAGACAGGGAGGGGTATCTGGGGCCAACGTCCTGACTTTC. Translated, it gives CATRQGGVSGANVLTF.

The chain is built from TRBV5-6 and TRBJ1-2, with D perhaps matching TRBD1 (5 bases). Germline CDR1 reads SGHDT; CDR2 reads YYEEEE. This CDR3 contains 15 residues. V shed 3 bases and J shed 4 bases, with 16 bases lying between them. The CDR3 protein is CASSSFAWGRYGYTF. CDR3 coding DNA: TGTGCCAGCAGCTCCTTCGCGTGGGGACGCTATGGCTACACCTTC.

The chain is built from TRBV6-6 and TRBJ2-1, with D unclear. V was pared by 0 bases and J by 0 bases, with 9 bases between. The CDR3 is 16 residues long. From germline, CDR1 is MNHNY and CDR2 SVGAGI (reference sequence). The CDR3 DNA is TGTGCCAGCAGTTACTCGGTGAGCCGCTCCTACAATGAGCAGTTCTTC. It yields the protein CASSYSVSRSYNEQFF.

CDR3 sequence: CASSSSGTGYYEQYF. The CDR3 DNA sequence: TGTGCCAGCAGCTCCTCCGGGACAGGCTACTACGAGCAGTACTTC. The chain is built from TRBV7-9 and TRBJ2-7; 8 bases match TRBD1. The CDR3 length is 15 residues. Germline-derived CDR1 and CDR2 are SEHNR and FQNEAQ (reference sequence). Losses at the gene ends were 4 bases for V and 3 bases for J; bases not matched to a gene: 8.

The rearrangement joins TRBV6-5 to TRBJ2-7, with 8 positions matching TRBD2. This CDR3 has 15 amino acids. V dropped 1 base and J dropped 4; count of bases not matched to a gene: 6. Germline V gene sequence: CDR1 MNHEY, CDR2 SVGAGI. CDR3: CASSYFSGGPYEQYF. CDR3 nucleotides: TGTGCCAGCAGTTACTTCTCGGGAGGGCCGTACGAGCAGTACTTC.

The chain employs TRBV20-1 and TRBJ2-6, with 7 bases lining up with TRBD1. The germline V gene has CDR1 DFQATT and CDR2 SNEGSKA (reference sequence). V trimming: 4 bases; J trimming: 2 bases; junction bases outside the gene matches: 5. The CDR3 spans 15 residues. The CDR3 DNA reads TGCAGTGCTATTATGACAGGGACTGGGGCCAACGTCCTGACTTTC. Translated: CSAIMTGTGANVLTF.

This clonotype is a singleton in its sample. CDR3 sequence (DNA): TGCGCCAGCAGCCTCCCTCAGGTCTGGGCCTCTGGAAACACCATATATTTT. Translating it yields CASSLPQVWASGNTIYF. The rearrangement joins TRBV4-1 to TRBJ1-3, with D uncertain. Trimming took off 4 bases at V and 0 bases at J, with 16 bases between the two ends. The CDR3 covers 17 residues. CDR1 and CDR2 from the germline V gene are MGHRA and YSYEKL.

This rearrangement joins TRBV29-1 to TRBJ2-1, with 7 bases that match TRBD2. This CDR3 region has 18 residues. Per germline, CDR1 SQVTM and CDR2 ANQGSEA. Trimming cost V 1 base and J 2 bases; bases outside gene matches: 14. The CDR3, as DNA: TGCAGCGTTGAAGGAGGCTTTGGGGGGGACTTAGCCTACAATGAGCAGTTCTTC. This sequence encodes CSVEGGFGGDLAYNEQFF.